The rows below give T cell receptor beta chains drawn from one sample of a study of CD8 T cells in Susac syndrome. TCRdb independently ran MiXCR on the immunoSEQ multiplex PCR reads; one entry per CDR3 protein. Of about 130,000 distinct CDR3 sequences in the sample, roughly 96% were seen once. The sample consisted of CD4+ T cells from PBMCs. Receptors were obtained from a human donor in good health. Both conserved end residues are part of each CDR3. The D gene is left open where the match is weak. Rows may omit the clone size; those that give it use once, few, many or a size class.

cdr3_nt,cdr3_aa,d_call,clone_size,cdr3_length,v_call,j_call
TGCGCCAGCAGCTTCAACGCAGGGGACGGTACGCAGTATTTT,CASSFNAGDGTQYF,NA,NA,14,TRBV5-1,TRBJ2-3
TGTGCCAGCAGACCGACAGGGGGCAACACCGGGGAGCTGTTTTTT,CASRPTGGNTGELFF,TRBD1,NA,15,TRBV7-2,TRBJ2-2
TGTGCCAGCAGGGTGGCGATGGATACGCAGTATTTT,CASRVAMDTQYF,NA,NA,12,TRBV2,TRBJ2-3
TGTGCCAGCAGTTTGTACAGGGAAGAGACCCAGTACTTC,CASSLYREETQYF,NA,NA,13,TRBV28,TRBJ2-5
TGTGCCAGCAGCCAAGACAGGGGCCATGAGCAGTTCTTC,CASSQDRGHEQFF,NA,NA,13,TRBV3-1,TRBJ2-1
TGTGCCAGCACCTCACTAGCGGTGGGAACCTACGAGCAGTACTTC,CASTSLAVGTYEQYF,TRBD2,once,15,TRBV2,TRBJ2-7
TGTGCCAGCAGACCCCCGGGACAGGGTCTGTTTTTT,CASRPPGQGLFF,TRBD1,NA,12,TRBV2,TRBJ1-4
TGTGCCAGCAGTTTAGGGAGGGAAGAGTTACTCTTT,CASSLGREELLF,NA,NA,12,TRBV12-3/TRBV12-4,TRBJ1-1
TGTGCCAGTAGCACGACTAACCGGGGGGTTGGCTACACCTTC,CASSTTNRGVGYTF,NA,NA,14,TRBV19,TRBJ1-2
TGTGCCAGCAGCTCTGTCGTCAGGGTTGAAGGAACCGGGGAGCTGTTTTTT,CASSSVVRVEGTGELFF,NA,once,17,TRBV5-6,TRBJ2-2
TGCAGTGCTAGAGATCGGCGGGAGCCCCACTTC,CSARDRREPHF,TRBD2,NA,11,TRBV20-1,TRBJ2-7
TGTGCCACCCTTCCGAGCTCTGGAAACACCATATATTTT,CATLPSSGNTIYF,NA,NA,13,TRBV12-3/TRBV12-4,TRBJ1-3
TGTGCCAGTAGCAGGGGTGGCACTGAAGCTTTCTTT,CASSRGGTEAFF,NA,few,12,TRBV6-6,TRBJ1-1
TGTGCCAGTAGTATAAGTGATGGCTACACCTTC,CASSISDGYTF,NA,NA,11,TRBV19,TRBJ1-2
TGTGCCAGCACGAGAAGCCTAGTGAATGAGCAGTTCTTC,CASTRSLVNEQFF,NA,NA,13,TRBV6-2/TRBV6-3,TRBJ2-1
TGTGCCACCAGTGACCCCAGCGGGATACGGGGGCAGTATTTT,CATSDPSGIRGQYF,TRBD2,NA,14,TRBV24-1,TRBJ2-3
TGTGCCAGCAGCTTAGCGATACAGGGACGCAATGAGCAGTTCTTC,CASSLAIQGRNEQFF,NA,NA,15,TRBV7-2,TRBJ2-1
TGCGCCAGCAGCCAATTGATAGGGCGCCTGGCACTCTCACAAGAGACCCAGTACTTC,CASSQLIGRLALSQETQYF,NA,NA,19,TRBV4-1,TRBJ2-5
TGCAGTGCCCCGCGAGGGACTAGCGTTTCCTACGAGCAGTACTTC,CSAPRGTSVSYEQYF,TRBD2,once,15,TRBV20-1,TRBJ2-7
TGTGCCAGCAGTTGGGAGGGGGCGAGAGGCTTCTACGAGCAGTACTTC,CASSWEGARGFYEQYF,NA,NA,16,TRBV6-6,TRBJ2-7
TGTGCCTGGATCAGCAGGACAGGATACACCGGGGAGCTGTTTTTT,CAWISRTGYTGELFF,TRBD1,NA,15,TRBV30,TRBJ2-2
TGCAGCGTTCCGACGGGGTATGGCATCAAGCAGCCCCAGCATTTT,CSVPTGYGIKQPQHF,NA,NA,15,TRBV29-1,TRBJ1-5
TGCGCCAGCCGCAGGGGTCAAGAGACCCAGTACTTC,CASRRGQETQYF,NA,once,12,TRBV5-1,TRBJ2-5
TGTGCCAGCTCGGGACAGGGGCCACCTTACGAGCAGTACTTC,CASSGQGPPYEQYF,TRBD1,NA,14,TRBV5-4,TRBJ2-7
TGCAGTGCTTCCCGGGACAGGAAGGAGCCCCAGCATTTT,CSASRDRKEPQHF,TRBD1,NA,13,TRBV20-1,TRBJ1-5
TGCGCCAGCAGGGCCAGGGACAGGGCTCTAGCCAAAAACATTCAGTACTTC,CASRARDRALAKNIQYF,TRBD1,NA,17,TRBV5-1,TRBJ2-4
TGTGCCAGCAGCCCAGCCGCGGGCACTGAAGCTTTCTTT,CASSPAAGTEAFF,NA,NA,13,TRBV12-3/TRBV12-4,TRBJ1-1
TGTGCCACTAAGGACAGGATGGGTAACGGGGAGCTGTTTTTT,CATKDRMGNGELFF,TRBD1,NA,14,TRBV28,TRBJ2-2